Each of the 26 T cell receptor beta chains below was sequenced from the same sample in a study of cytomegalovirus exposure and HLA in healthy donors. PCR used 60 Vbeta primers and 13 Jbeta primers. Data came from immunoSEQ multiplex PCR; TCRdb stores just in-frame clones and leaves some out. Seen here are over 150,000 clones, 70% to 80% observed once, and the top ten hold around 1.3%. Sequenced sample: PBMCs. These receptors originate from a woman between 50 and 59 years old in good health and CMV-seronegative.

This chain connects TRBV28 to TRBJ2-1; TRBD2 might be the D (5 bases). The germline gives CDR1 MDHEN, CDR2 SYDVKM. This CDR3 comprises 15 residues. V was pared by 0 bases and J by 1 base, with 7 bases between. The DNA of the CDR3 is TGTGCCAGCAGTTTATGGAGGGATTCCTACAATGAGCAGTTCTTC. Translating it yields CASSLWRDSYNEQFF.

This clone showed up just a few times. The chain is built from TRBV6-5 and TRBJ1-2; possible D gene TRBD1, 6 bases. From germline, CDR1 is MNHEY and CDR2 SVGAGI. CDR3 length: 13 residues. The V end was cut by 4 bases, the J end by 7 bases, with 13 bases between. CDR3 sequence: CASSSGQHLGYTF. In nucleotides, the CDR3 is TGTGCCAGCAGTTCCGGACAGCATCTTGGCTACACCTTC.

This chain joins TRBV9 and TRBJ2-2; 7 bases are a match to TRBD2. CDR1 is SGDLS and CDR2 is YYNGEE in the germline V gene. This CDR3 region has 16 residues. The V segment lost 0 bases and the J segment 5 bases; nucleotides outside the gene matches: 7. CDR3 in amino acids: CASSVVVGGVTGELFF. The CDR3 DNA reads as TGTGCCAGCAGCGTAGTCGTGGGAGGGGTAACCGGGGAGCTGTTTTTT. Full variable domain (outside the CDR3, taken from reference TRBV9 and TRBJ2-2): DSGVTQTPKHLITATGQRVTLRCSPRSGDLSVYWYQQSLDQGLQFLIQYYNGEERAKGNILERFSAQQFPDLHSELNLSSLELGDSALYFCASSVVVGGVTGELFFGEGSRLTVL.

The chain carries TRBV7-8 and TRBJ2-7; 12 bases line up with TRBD1. From germline, CDR1 is SGHVS and CDR2 FQNEAQ. V dropped 0 bases and J dropped 4; count of bases not matched to a gene: 7. The CDR3 consists of 17 residues. CDR3 in DNA: TGTGCCAGCAGCTTAGCGGGCGGGACAGGGGGCAAGTACGAGCAGTACTTC. Amino acid sequence: CASSLAGGTGGKYEQYF.

This chain connects TRBV28 to TRBJ1-5; 8 nucleotides agree with TRBD1. Germline V gene sequence: CDR1 MDHEN, CDR2 SYDVKM. After removal of 4 bases from V and 3 bases from J, the junction contained 2 bases not matched to a gene. CDR3 length: 14 residues. The CDR3 nucleotides are TGTGCCAGCAGTTCAGGGGGCCTCAATCAGCCCCAGCATTTT. Amino acid sequence: CASSSGGLNQPQHF.

V and J are TRBV18 and TRBJ2-5; D is uncertain. The ends were cut back, 0 bases at V and 2 bases at J, with 7 bases in the middle. Germline V gene lookup returns CDR1 KGHSH and CDR2 LQKENI. The CDR3 extends over 14 amino acids. DNA for the CDR3: TGTGCCAGCTCACCACCGGGCAGTCAAGAGACCCAGTACTTC. Encoded protein: CASSPPGSQETQYF. Full variable domain (rest looked up from reference TRBV18 and TRBJ2-5): NAGVMQNPRHLVRRRGQEARLRCSPMKGHSHVYWYRQLPEEGLKFMVYLQKENIIDESGMPKERFSAEFPKEGPSILRIQQVVRGDSAAYFCASSPPGSQETQYFGPGTRLLVL.

V gene TRBV5-1 combines with J gene TRBJ1-6, with D possibly TRBD1 on 5 matching bases. Trimming left V 1 base short and J 7 bases short, with 12 bases between. The CDR3 totals 15 residues. CDR1 and CDR2 from the germline V gene are SGHRS and YFSETQ. CDR3: CASSLQGLGNSPLHF. CDR3 DNA sequence: TGCGCCAGCAGCTTGCAGGGATTGGGGAATTCACCCCTCCACTTT.

The DNA for the CDR3 is TGTGCCAGCAGCCAAGATATATGGCGGGAGATCAACACCGGGGAGCTGTTTTTT. This encodes CASSQDIWREINTGELFF. The chain joins TRBV4-2 to TRBJ2-2; 7 bases are shared with TRBD2. The CDR3 has 18 amino acids. The germline V gene encodes CDR1 LGHNA and CDR2 YNFKEQ. J was trimmed by 2 bases and V by 0 bases; bases with no gene match: 9.

CDR3 coding DNA: TGTGCCATCATCGGGGGAGTCGGAAAACTGTTTTTT. It codes for CAIIGGVGKLFF. V usage is TRBV28 and J usage is TRBJ1-4; possibly TRBD1 for D (5 bases). Germline lookup yields CDR1 MDHEN and CDR2 SYDVKM. Between the trimmed V and J ends, which lost 10 bases and 10 bases, there was a span of 16 bases. The CDR3 contains 12 residues.

DNA of the CDR3: TGTGCCAGCAGCTTAGATGGGGAGGGAACTGGAAACACCATATATTTT. Translated, it gives CASSLDGEGTGNTIYF. The chain is built from TRBV7-2 and TRBJ1-3; D unclear. Trimming took off 1 base at V and 2 bases at J, with 12 bases between the two ends. This CDR3 is 16 amino acids long. Germline V gene lookup returns CDR1 SGHTA and CDR2 FQGNSA.

J is TRBJ2-7 and V is TRBV4-3, with TRBD1 matching 11 bases. V was clipped by 0 bases and J by 5 bases; unmatched bases: 6. This CDR3 is built from 16 residues. Per the germline V gene, CDR1 is LGHNA and CDR2 is YSLEER. As DNA, the CDR3 is TGCGCCAGCAGCCAAGATCGGACAGGGGGCTTGAACGAGCAGTACTTC. It codes for CASSQDRTGGLNEQYF.

The chain links TRBV7-9 to TRBJ2-7; D gene ambiguous. Between the trimmed V and J ends, which lost 0 bases and 0 bases, there was a span of 9 bases. The CDR3 length is 15 residues. Germline CDR1 reads SEHNR; CDR2 reads FQNEAQ (reference sequence). The CDR3 reads CASSLAPGPSYEQYF. The CDR3 region has the DNA TGTGCCAGCAGCTTAGCGCCCGGTCCCTCCTACGAGCAGTACTTC.

This clone was counted between two and nine times. CDR3 DNA sequence: TGTGCCATCAGCCGAGGACAGGGGGAGTACGAGCAGTACTTC. Amino acid sequence: CAISRGQGEYEQYF. The chain combines TRBV10-3 with TRBJ2-5; 10 positions match TRBD1. The J call may be in error: the DNA end matches TRBJ2-7 better. The CDR3 length is 14 residues. Germline V gene lookup returns CDR1 ENHRY and CDR2 SYGVKD.

This clone came up a few times. The chain has TRBV6-1 and TRBJ1-1, with TRBD1 matching over 8 bases. The CDR3 extends over 13 amino acids. With 7 bases clipped from V and 5 bases from J, the junction kept 6 bases outside the gene matches. Germline CDR1 is MNHNS and CDR2 is SASEGT. Here the CDR3 reads CASNGQGGTEAFF. The CDR3 DNA reads as TGTGCCAGCAATGGACAGGGAGGGACTGAAGCTTTCTTT.

V gene TRBV18 combines with J gene TRBJ2-5; 8 positions match TRBD1. The CDR3 sequence is 15 residues long. Germline trimming cut 4 bases from V and 1 base from J; bases unmatched to any gene: 5. From germline, CDR1 is KGHSH and CDR2 LQKENI. The CDR3 coding sequence is TGTGCCAGCTCACGCGGACAGGGTGTCCAAGAGACCCAGTACTTC. Its protein is CASSRGQGVQETQYF.

The rearrangement links TRBV4-1 to TRBJ2-5; D might be TRBD2 (7 bases). V dropped 3 bases and J dropped 2 bases, with 16 bases sitting between them. The CDR3 runs to 16 residues. The germline V gene encodes CDR1 MGHRA and CDR2 YSYEKL. The CDR3 sequence is CASSQMGGAEQETQYF. The CDR3 region has the DNA TGCGCCAGCAGCCAGATGGGGGGGGCCGAACAAGAGACCCAGTACTTC.

The chain recombines TRBV28 with TRBJ2-1, with D maybe TRBD1 (6 bases). The CDR3 covers 13 residues. Looked up from germline, CDR1 is MDHEN and CDR2 is SYDVKM. Deletions cut 10 bases from V and 2 bases from J, with 12 bases between. The CDR3 here is CATSGTPYNEQFF. The CDR3 nucleotides are TGTGCCACCTCCGGGACACCCTACAATGAGCAGTTCTTC.

This chain joins TRBV6-1 and TRBJ2-2; the D is unclear. CDR1 is MNHNS, CDR2 SASEGT, per germline. With 2 bases removed from V and 1 base from J, the gap between germline ends came to 5 bases. CDR3 length equals 14 residues. CDR3 sequence (DNA): TGTGCCAGCAGTGAACAGCGGAACACCGGGGAGCTGTTTTTT. Its protein product is CASSEQRNTGELFF.

J is TRBJ2-1 and V is TRBV7-9, with D perhaps TRBD1 (6 bases). This CDR3 region has 14 residues. Trimming pared 4 bases from V and 4 bases from J, leaving 11 bases between. Germline assignment: CDR1 SEHNR and CDR2 FQNEAQ (reference sequence). Here the CDR3 DNA reads TGTGCCAGCAGCTCCGGGACACTATACAATGAGCAGTTCTTC. This encodes CASSSGTLYNEQFF.

J is TRBJ1-1 and V is TRBV18; TRBD1 aligns across 7 bases. Germline values: CDR1 KGHSH, CDR2 LQKENI. With 0 bases clipped from V and 6 bases from J, the junction kept 7 bases outside the gene matches. This CDR3 spans 15 amino acids. The CDR3 protein is CASSPPGQAVPEAFF. CDR3 in DNA: TGTGCCAGCTCACCACCCGGACAGGCCGTCCCTGAAGCTTTCTTT.

Notes on this clone: A read error may account for a junction end that differs from germline. At the DNA level, this CDR3 is encoded by other sequences in the same sample as well. The chain combines TRBV7-9 with TRBJ1-1, with TRBD1 matching over 7 bases. This CDR3 contains 14 residues. The germline V gene encodes CDR1 SEHNR and CDR2 FQNEAQ (reference sequence). The chain's CDR3 is CASSSGQLNTEAFF. DNA of the CDR3: TGTGCTAGCAGTTCGGGACAGTTGAACACTGAAGCTTTCTTT.

J is TRBJ2-7 and V is TRBV28, with D possibly being TRBD2 (5 bases). The CDR3 extends over 17 amino acids. Germline CDR1 is MDHEN and CDR2 is SYDVKM. V was cut by 3 bases and J by 3 bases, with 21 bases left in between. DNA of the CDR3: TGTGCCAGCAGTTTTCGGCAGAAGGGAGTCCCCCGCTACGAGCAGTACTTC. It translates to CASSFRQKGVPRYEQYF.

This chain uses TRBV10-3 with TRBJ2-4; TRBD1 matches at 8 bases. Germline V gene sequence: CDR1 ENHRY, CDR2 SYGVKD. The V segment lost 0 bases and the J segment 8 bases; nucleotides outside the gene matches: 6. The CDR3 is 15 amino acids. Here the CDR3 DNA reads TGTGCCATCAGTGAGTCGACAGGGGTTCGGGACATTCAGTACTTC. Its protein is CAISESTGVRDIQYF.

The chain employs TRBV15 and TRBJ2-2; D perhaps matches TRBD1 (5 bases). The CDR3 runs 17 residues. Germline V gene data show CDR1 as LNHNV and CDR2 as YYDKDF (reference sequence). V was trimmed by 1 base and J by 5 bases, leaving 17 bases between them. The CDR3 bases are TGTGCCACCAGCAGAGGGGGCTTCTTGGGGTCTACCGGGGAGCTGTTTTTT. It translates to CATSRGGFLGSTGELFF.

The table lists this clone with a few counts. The genes are TRBV6-5 and TRBJ1-4, with D unclear. The CDR3 runs to 14 residues. Germline V lookup: CDR1 MNHEY, CDR2 SVGAGI. Trimming left V 2 bases short and J 7 bases short, with 11 bases between. CDR3 region: CASSYANRGEKLFF. In DNA, the CDR3 is TGTGCCAGCAGTTACGCGAATCGAGGTGAAAAACTGTTTTTT.

The rearrangement links TRBV4-2 to TRBJ2-5; 14 nucleotides line up with TRBD2. With V trimmed by 1 base and J by 2 bases, 6 bases remained unmatched. Germline loops: CDR1 LGHNA, CDR2 YNFKEQ. The CDR3 loop spans 18 amino acids. The CDR3 is CASSQVGGTSGGQETQYF. For the CDR3, the DNA is TGTGCCAGCAGCCAAGTAGGGGGGACTAGCGGGGGACAAGAGACCCAGTACTTC.